Presented here are 20 T cell receptor beta chains from one specimen sequenced in a study of T cell repertoires in cytomegalovirus infection. For these TCRs, the target antigens are not known. TCRdb redid the calling of the reads with MiXCR, one entry per CDR3 protein. The data hold approximately 910,000 distinct CDR3 sequences, with 31% observed a single time. Sequencing was performed on cultured CD8+ T cells from PBMCs, taken from culture after CMV antigen stimulation. The receptors here all came from a human donor in good health (CMV status not recorded). Some clones in this sample may be carry-over from other donors' samples.

This clonotype was recorded a few times. The rearrangement joins TRBV6-5 to TRBJ1-4; TRBD1 might be the D (5 bases). This CDR3 is built from 14 residues. Germline V gene sequence: CDR1 MNHEY, CDR2 SVGAGI. Trimming pared 2 bases from V and 2 bases from J, leaving 6 bases between. CDR3 amino acids: CASSYGGTNEKLFF. The DNA for the CDR3 is TGTGCCAGCAGTTACGGGGGGACTAATGAAAAACTGTTTTTT.

This clonotype was detected a few times. The chain is built from TRBV19 and TRBJ2-3; 9 bases agree with TRBD2. The V gene end was trimmed by 8 bases and the J gene end by 4 bases; junction bases not matched to a gene: 13. The CDR3 spans 16 residues. CDR1 and CDR2 from the germline V gene are LNHDA and SQIVND (reference sequence). The CDR3 coding sequence is TGTGCCAGTTCTATCGTGGGCGGGGGGGCCGCAGATACGCAGTATTTT. This gives the protein CASSIVGGGAADTQYF.

This chain connects TRBV12-3 or TRBV12-4 to TRBJ2-1; 9 bases are a match to TRBD1. This CDR3 has 14 residues. The J segment lost 7 bases and the V segment lost 6 bases, leaving 7 bases of the junction unmatched. The CDR3 coding sequence is TGTGCCAGCAGGTCGGGACAGGGTCGTAATGAGCAGTTCTTC. Protein: CASRSGQGRNEQFF.

J is TRBJ2-2 and V is TRBV6-6; 10 bases line up with TRBD2. This CDR3 has 16 amino acids. Germline loops: CDR1 MNHNY, CDR2 SVGAGI (reference sequence). The V gene end was trimmed by 0 bases and the J gene end by 8 bases; junction bases not matched to a gene: 6. This chain's CDR3 is CASSYSRLAGDGELFF. For the CDR3, the DNA is TGTGCCAGCAGTTACTCGAGGCTAGCGGGGGATGGGGAGCTGTTTTTT.

This clonotype was recorded a few times. The rearrangement links TRBV24-1 to TRBJ2-2; D not resolved. The germline V gene encodes CDR1 KGHDR and CDR2 SFDVKD. V was shortened by 9 bases and J by 4 bases, with 5 bases between the two germline ends. The CDR3 is 11 residues long. Written as DNA, the CDR3 is TGTGCCACCGGGATCACCGGGGAGCTGTTTTTT. It specifies CATGITGELFF.

V and J are TRBV19 and TRBJ1-1; tentative D call: TRBD1 (5 bases). The V and J ends lost 4 bases and 4 bases respectively, with 10 bases between them. Germline CDR1 is LNHDA and CDR2 is SQIVND (reference sequence). This CDR3 comprises 13 residues. The CDR3 reads CASSTGTTTEAFF. CDR3 nucleotide sequence: TGTGCCAGTAGTACTGGGACCACCACTGAAGCTTTCTTT.

The chain is built from TRBV10-3 and TRBJ2-3; 7 positions match TRBD2. The CDR3 sequence is 18 residues long. Germline CDR1 is ENHRY and CDR2 is SYGVKD. Trimming removed 6 bases from V and 2 bases from J; junction bases left unmatched: 17. CDR3 coding DNA: TGTGCCATCAGCTTCCCTCGGGGGGAAGAGTGGAACACAGATACGCAGTATTTT. The encoded protein is CAISFPRGEEWNTDTQYF.

The rearrangement joins TRBV7-6 to TRBJ2-7, with D possibly matching TRBD2 (5 bases). CDR3 size: 15 residues. V lost 5 bases to trimming and J lost 0 bases, with 14 bases between them. Germline assignment: CDR1 SGHVS and CDR2 FNYEAQ. The CDR3 nucleotides are TGTGCCAGCAGCCCCAGCGGAAGCAGCTCCTACGAGCAGTACTTC. Protein sequence: CASSPSGSSSYEQYF.

The chain has TRBV7-3 and TRBJ2-5; 8 bases map to TRBD2. The CDR3 is made up of 15 amino acids. V gave up 6 bases and J gave up 5 bases; unmatched junction bases: 11. The V gene's germline CDR1 is SGHTA and CDR2 FQGTGA. In DNA form, the CDR3 reads TGTGCCAGCAGTTCCTTCCCGGGGGGGCTGGAGACCCAGTACTTC. It yields the protein CASSSFPGGLETQYF.

The chain links TRBV5-6 to TRBJ2-1, with TRBD1 identical over 10 bases. The CDR3 runs to 15 residues. Germline CDR1 reads SGHDT; CDR2 reads YYEEEE. V was pared by 5 bases and J by 10 bases, with 12 bases of the junction left unmatched. The CDR3 reads CASRQLDRGRDEQFF. The CDR3 DNA is TGTGCCAGCAGGCAGCTGGACAGGGGGAGAGACGAGCAGTTCTTC.

V gene TRBV7-6 combines with J gene TRBJ2-1; 9 bases agree with TRBD2. The CDR3 is 15 amino acids. Trimming took 3 bases from V and 5 from J; bases not matched to a gene: 5. The germline V gene encodes CDR1 SGHVS and CDR2 FNYEAQ. In nucleotides, the CDR3 is TGTGCCAGCAGCTTGTCGACTAGCGGCAACAATGAGCAGTTCTTC. Amino acids: CASSLSTSGNNEQFF.

The rearrangement links TRBV10-3 to TRBJ2-5, with D perhaps matching TRBD1 (6 bases). The CDR3 covers 13 residues. Trimming left V 3 bases short and J 4 bases short, with 9 bases between. From germline, CDR1 is ENHRY and CDR2 SYGVKD. CDR3 bases: TGTGCCATCAGTGATCAGGGGCTAGAGACCCAGTACTTC. Encoded protein: CAISDQGLETQYF.

The chain uses TRBV7-6 and TRBJ1-4, with 8 bases lining up with TRBD1. The ends lost 5 bases at V and 8 bases at J; junction bases unmatched: 13. CDR1 is SGHVS and CDR2 is FNYEAQ in the germline V gene. This CDR3 spans 16 amino acids. The CDR3 here is CASSIRTGSGQEKLFF. In nucleotides, the CDR3 is TGTGCCAGCAGCATTCGGACAGGGAGCGGTCAGGAAAAACTGTTTTTT.

This clonotype was seen at least ten times. This sequence joins TRBV7-2 and TRBJ2-5; unclear D gene. The CDR3 extends over 11 amino acids. CDR1 is SGHTA and CDR2 is FQGNSA in the germline V gene. The V and J ends lost 6 bases and 0 bases respectively, with 2 bases between them. CDR3 residues: CASSNQETQYF. The CDR3 nucleotides are TGTGCCAGCAGTAACCAAGAGACCCAGTACTTC.

This clonotype was seen only a few times. This may arise from a read error, as a much more abundant clone is one base away. V usage is TRBV7-8 and J usage is TRBJ1-1, with 9 bases fitting TRBD1. Germline CDR1 reads SGHVS; CDR2 reads FQNEAQ. The CDR3 is 13 amino acids. Here the CDR3 reads CVSTGGMNTEAFF. CDR3 DNA: TGTGTCAGCACAGGGGGCATGAACACTGAAGCTTTCTTT.

The V and J genes are TRBV28 and TRBJ2-1, with a weak D call TRBD2 (5 bases). Germline loops: CDR1 MDHEN, CDR2 SYDVKM. Trimming took off 3 bases at V and 5 bases at J, with 8 bases between the two ends. The CDR3 runs 13 residues. This CDR3 reads CASSFHGDNEQFF. DNA for the CDR3: TGTGCCAGCAGTTTTCACGGGGACAATGAGCAGTTCTTC.

CDR3 nucleotide sequence: TGTGCCAGCAGCCCGCGGACAGGGGACGGCTACACCTTC. Translating it yields CASSPRTGDGYTF. This chain joins TRBV7-6 and TRBJ1-2; 9 bases align to TRBD1. The CDR3 loop spans 13 amino acids. J gave up 8 bases and V 5 bases, and 6 bases lay outside the gene matches. CDR1 is SGHVS, CDR2 FNYEAQ, per germline.

This clonotype has just one count. The chain uses TRBV12-5 and TRBJ2-7; 10 bases map to TRBD1. The CDR3 is 15 residues long. In germline, CDR1 is LGHNT, CDR2 FRNRAP. The V gene end was trimmed by 6 bases and the J gene end by 3 bases; junction bases not matched to a gene: 8. The CDR3 DNA is TGTGCTAGTGGACGGGCCGGGACAGGGGTCTACGAGCAGTACTTC. It codes for CASGRAGTGVYEQYF.

This chain joins TRBV29-1 and TRBJ2-7, with D unresolved. CDR3 length: 12 amino acids. V was cut by 6 bases and J by 6 bases, with 15 bases left in between. Germline V lookup: CDR1 SQVTM, CDR2 ANQGSEA. The CDR3 loop is CSVSGPGVEQYV. The CDR3 DNA reads as TGCAGCGTGTCCGGGCCTGGGGTCGAGCAGTACGTC.

This clonotype appeared a few times. The chain links TRBV12-3 or TRBV12-4 to TRBJ1-5; 8 nucleotides line up with TRBD1. Trimming at V came to 6 bases and at J to 6 bases, leaving 10 bases not matched to a gene. The CDR3 consists of 15 residues. CDR3 DNA: TGTGCCAGCAGCCGCGACAGGGGAGGGATTCAGCCCCAGCATTTT. This encodes CASSRDRGGIQPQHF.